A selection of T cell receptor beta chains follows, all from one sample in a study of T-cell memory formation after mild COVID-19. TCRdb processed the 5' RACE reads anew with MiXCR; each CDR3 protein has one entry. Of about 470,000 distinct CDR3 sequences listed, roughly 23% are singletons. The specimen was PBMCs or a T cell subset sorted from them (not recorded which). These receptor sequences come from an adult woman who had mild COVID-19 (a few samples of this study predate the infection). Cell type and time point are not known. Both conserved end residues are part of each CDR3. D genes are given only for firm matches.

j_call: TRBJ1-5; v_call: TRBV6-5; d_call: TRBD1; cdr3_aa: CASSYGTGVQPQHF
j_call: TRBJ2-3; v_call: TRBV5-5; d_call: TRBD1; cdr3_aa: CASSLGSGTGSGTDTQYF
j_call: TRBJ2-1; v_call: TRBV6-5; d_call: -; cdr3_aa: CASSPGTRDEQFF
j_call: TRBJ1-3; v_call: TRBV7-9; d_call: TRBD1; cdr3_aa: CASSSWGQGPNSGNTIYF
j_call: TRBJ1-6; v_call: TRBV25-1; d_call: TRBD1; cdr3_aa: CASRVGTENSPLHF
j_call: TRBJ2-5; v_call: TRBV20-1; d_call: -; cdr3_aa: CSARERTGLQETQYF
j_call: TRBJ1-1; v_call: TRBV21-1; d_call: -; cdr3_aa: CASSKVSGQGITEAFF
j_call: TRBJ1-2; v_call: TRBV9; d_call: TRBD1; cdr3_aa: CASSPHGQGNYGYTF
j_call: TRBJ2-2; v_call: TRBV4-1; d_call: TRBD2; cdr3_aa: CASSQAGGHGTGELFF
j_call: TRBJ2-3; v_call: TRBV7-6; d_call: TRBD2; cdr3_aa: CASSLTSGSSDTQYF
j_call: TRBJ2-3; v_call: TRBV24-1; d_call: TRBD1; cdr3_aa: CATSDSRGQPRGDTQYF
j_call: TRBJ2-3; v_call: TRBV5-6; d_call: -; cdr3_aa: CASSVHGRSTDTQYF
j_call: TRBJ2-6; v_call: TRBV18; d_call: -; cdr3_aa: CASSPSAYGANVLTF
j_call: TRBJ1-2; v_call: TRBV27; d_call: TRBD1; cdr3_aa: CASSFASTGNGYTF
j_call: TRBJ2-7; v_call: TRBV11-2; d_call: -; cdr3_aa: CASSSLARNREYEQYF
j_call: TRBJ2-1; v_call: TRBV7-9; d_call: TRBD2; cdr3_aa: CASSARSGGYNEQFF
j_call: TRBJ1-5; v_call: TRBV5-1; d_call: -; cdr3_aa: CASSGSPGMGQPQHF
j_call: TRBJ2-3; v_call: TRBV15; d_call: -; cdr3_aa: CATSPRASPPDTQYF
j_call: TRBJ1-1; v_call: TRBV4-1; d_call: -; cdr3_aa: CASSQDSRNTEAFF
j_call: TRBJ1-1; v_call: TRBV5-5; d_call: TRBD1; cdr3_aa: CASSSDRGPSNTEAFF
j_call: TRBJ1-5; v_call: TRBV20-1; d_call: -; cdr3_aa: CSAQTSNQPQHF
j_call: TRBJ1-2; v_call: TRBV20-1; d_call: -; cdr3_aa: CSARSPGEGYTF
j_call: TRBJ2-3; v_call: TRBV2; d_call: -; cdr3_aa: CASSDPSGPSTDTQYF
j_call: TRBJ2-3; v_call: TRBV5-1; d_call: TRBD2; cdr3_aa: CASSSGLAGGPTTDTQYF
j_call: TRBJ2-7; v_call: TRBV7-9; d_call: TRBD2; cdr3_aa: CASSPTSGGQASYEQYF
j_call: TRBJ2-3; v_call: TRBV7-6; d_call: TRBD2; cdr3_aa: CASSSGGLAGVTDTQYF
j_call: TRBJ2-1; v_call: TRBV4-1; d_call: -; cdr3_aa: CASSPFPRGQGEQFF
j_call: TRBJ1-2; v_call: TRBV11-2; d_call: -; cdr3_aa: CASSSSRTASSRGYTF